Here is one TCR beta chain with its context. V shed 4 bases, J shed 2 bases, and the junction held 0 bases outside the gene matches. This CDR3 spans 14 amino acids. Germline assignment: CDR1 SNHLY and CDR2 FYNNEI. This sample is drawn from a study of type 1 and type 2 diabetes patients. Amplification started from genomic DNA. The TCR beta CDR3 region was amplified using 30 forward and 13 reverse primers. A single record per CDR3 protein comes from TCRdb applying MiXCR to the multiplex PCR reads. The sample consists of approximately 260,000 distinct CDR3 sequences, 47% of them appearing once. The sequenced sample was peripheral blood mononuclear cells (PBMCs). The sequence came from a young man with type 2 diabetes. The V and J genes are TRBV2 and TRBJ2-7; the match to TRBD2 covers 12 bases. CDR3 nucleotides: TGTGCCAGCAGTGGGACTAGCGGGGCCTACGAGCAGTACTTC. Its translation: CASSGTSGAYEQYF.